This T cell receptor (beta chain) was sequenced during a study of CD8 T cells in ankylosing spondylitis. Overall study findings and caveats: Significant enrichment of disease-linked clones was reported in matched ankylosing spondylitis synovial fluid. Relatively scarce in peripheral blood, disease-linked clones were CD8+. Several highly homologous variants made up a TCR beta motif that seemed to typify ankylosing spondylitis blood. Reactive arthritis synovial fluid and blood were previously reported to contain some motif variants.

Quantitative molecular-barcoded 5'-RACE generated the TCR beta libraries. Using its own MiXCR run on the 5' RACE reads, TCRdb lists one record per CDR3 protein. The sample carries about 800,000 distinct CDR3 sequences, 12% recorded once. CDR1 and CDR2 (germline): SGHVS, FNYEAQ. This CDR3 is 13 amino acids long. V was clipped by 5 bases and J by 7 bases, with 14 bases between them. This clonotype was counted ten times or more. The antigen remains unidentified. This sequence joins TRBV7-6 and TRBJ1-1; maybe TRBD1 (6 bases). The origin of this receptor is a male donor with ankylosing spondylitis. The sample consisted of blood, either unsorted or a sorted T cell fraction (not recorded which). CDR3 sequence (DNA): TGTGCCAGCAGCGGACAGCCGTCAGGTGAAGCTTTCTTT. Translating gives CASSGQPSGEAFF.